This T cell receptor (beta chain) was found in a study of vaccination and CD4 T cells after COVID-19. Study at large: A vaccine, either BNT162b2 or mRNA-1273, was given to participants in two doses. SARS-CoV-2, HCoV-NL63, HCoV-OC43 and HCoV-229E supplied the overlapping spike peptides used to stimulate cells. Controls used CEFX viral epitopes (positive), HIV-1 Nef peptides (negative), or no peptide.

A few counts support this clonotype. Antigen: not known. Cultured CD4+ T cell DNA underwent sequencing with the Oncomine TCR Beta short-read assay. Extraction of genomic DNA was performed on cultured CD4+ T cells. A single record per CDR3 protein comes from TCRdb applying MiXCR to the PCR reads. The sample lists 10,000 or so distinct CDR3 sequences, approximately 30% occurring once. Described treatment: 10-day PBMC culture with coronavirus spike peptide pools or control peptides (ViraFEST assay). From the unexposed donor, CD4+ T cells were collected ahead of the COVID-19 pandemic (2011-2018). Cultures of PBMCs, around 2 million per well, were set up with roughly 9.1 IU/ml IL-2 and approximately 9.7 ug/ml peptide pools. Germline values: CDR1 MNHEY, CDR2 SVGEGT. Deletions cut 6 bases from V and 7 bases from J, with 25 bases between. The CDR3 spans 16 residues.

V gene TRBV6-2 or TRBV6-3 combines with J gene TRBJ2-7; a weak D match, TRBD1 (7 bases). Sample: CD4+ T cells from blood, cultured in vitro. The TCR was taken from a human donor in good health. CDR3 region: CASRPTGQGGAGEQYF. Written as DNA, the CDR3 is TGTGCCAGCAGGCCTACTGGGCAGGGGGGCGCCGGGGAGCAGTACTTC.